This T cell receptor beta chain was profiled in a study of blood T cell repertoires in COVID-19. The wider study: The samples span acute and convalescent COVID-19 from the United States, Italy and Spain.

Sequencing was performed with immunoSEQ multiplex PCR; in TCRdb, only in-frame clones are kept and a portion is missing. Found here are about 230,000 clones, over 75% of them singletons; the top ten hold roughly a sixth. Comment on this clone: The junction differs from germline at one of its ends, possibly a read error.

CDR3 length: 19 residues. CDR1 is SSHAT, CDR2 FNYEAQ, per germline (reference sequence). Sequences were obtained from PBMCs or T cells enriched from blood (not recorded which). The chain uses TRBV7-7 and TRBJ2-2; D is perhaps TRBD2 (6 bases). This TCR derives from a young man who had recovered from COVID-19. CDR3 loop: CASSADVWQGGRYTGELFF. In DNA, the CDR3 is TGTGCTAGCAGCGCAGATGTATGGCAGGGAGGACGCTACACCGGGGAGCTGTTTTTT.